The text below deals with one TCR beta chain. Its antigen is as yet unknown. Sequenced by immunoSEQ multiplex PCR; TCRdb stores in-frame clones only, minus some. The sample holds some 57,000 clones, over 60% seen once. The ends were cut back, 0 bases at V and 2 bases at J, with 5 bases in the middle. Germline V CDR1 and CDR2: MNHNS, SASEGT. The CDR3 is made up of 13 amino acids. This record comes from a study of a mutant IDH1 vaccine in newly diagnosed glioma. Time point denoted: week 47, end of study. A single vaccine dose contained 300 ug of mutant IDH1 20-mer peptide, and topical imiquimod was used with it.

The receptor was isolated from a woman aged 40-49 years with glioma. Some clones in this sample may be carry-over from other donors' samples. The rearrangement links TRBV6-1 to TRBJ2-7; no firm D call. The starting material was PBMCs, obtained from a glioma patient whose treatment included an IDH1 peptide vaccine. CDR3 bases: TGTGCCAGCAGTGAAGCTGGGCCCTACGAGCAGTACTTC. This gives the protein CASSEAGPYEQYF.